Below are 7 T cell receptor beta chains sequenced from a single sample in a study of blood T cell repertoires in COVID-19. Profiling relied on immunoSEQ multiplex PCR, and the TCRdb table lists in-frame clones only, not all of them. The repertoire consists of around 220,000 clones, with approximately 86% occurring once and the leading ten covering about 6%. The sequenced material came from PBMCs or T cells enriched from blood (not recorded which). These receptor sequences come from a woman aged 30 to 39 with acute COVID-19.

The V call is TRBV6-6, the J call TRBJ1-5; D not certain. V shed 7 bases and J shed 3 bases, with 10 bases lying between them. Germline loops: CDR1 MNHNY, CDR2 SVGAGI (reference sequence). The CDR3 runs 13 residues. The CDR3 DNA follows: TGTGCCAGCACCCAGACTTCCAATCAGCCCCAGCATTTT. The encoded protein is CASTQTSNQPQHF.

The chain has TRBV6-5 and TRBJ1-2, with 9 nucleotides matching TRBD1. Trimming cost V 6 bases and J 4 bases; bases outside gene matches: 6. This CDR3 spans 14 amino acids. CDR1 is MNHEY, CDR2 SVGAGI, per germline. CDR3 protein: CASRRGTGIYGYTF. In DNA form, the CDR3 reads TGTGCCAGCAGAAGAGGGACAGGGATCTATGGCTACACCTTC.

The chain couples TRBV3-1 (or the pseudogene TRBV3-2) to TRBJ1-2; D is possibly TRBD1 (5 bases). Germline CDR1 LGHDT, CDR2 YNNKEL (reference sequence). Trimming removed 0 bases at V and 3 bases at J, with 11 bases between. CDR3 length equals 15 residues. The DNA of the CDR3 is TGTGCCAGCAGCCAAGATCTAAGCAGGGACTATGGCTACACCTTC. This sequence encodes CASSQDLSRDYGYTF.

DNA for the CDR3: TGTGCCAGCAGTTCACCTAGCGGGAACTACGAGCAGTACTTC. The encoded protein is CASSSPSGNYEQYF. The rearrangement joins TRBV28 to TRBJ2-7, with TRBD2 matching 9 bases. Trimming removed 4 bases from V and 3 bases from J; junction bases left unmatched: 4. Germline assignment: CDR1 MDHEN and CDR2 SYDVKM. The CDR3 is made up of 14 amino acids.

This chain joins TRBV28 and TRBJ2-1, with TRBD1 matching over 8 bases. This CDR3 contains 16 residues. Trimming cost V 3 bases and J 5 bases; bases outside gene matches: 9. Germline V CDR1 and CDR2: MDHEN, SYDVKM. The CDR3 nucleotides are TGTGCCAGCAGTTTTTTCCCGGGACAGGACAACAATGAGCAGTTCTTC. This gives the protein CASSFFPGQDNNEQFF.

Written as DNA, the CDR3 is TGCAGTGCTAGTTCGATAGGTCTTAGTCCCGGGACAGTTAATGAAAAACTGTTTTTT. Translated, it gives CSASSIGLSPGTVNEKLFF. The gene calls are TRBV20-1 and TRBJ1-4; TRBD1 matches at 7 bases. The V gene's germline CDR1 is DFQATT and CDR2 SNEGSKA (reference sequence). The junction had 20 bases not matched to a gene; V was cut back by 3 bases and J by 4 bases. This CDR3 contains 19 residues.

The J gene is TRBJ2-5, the V gene TRBV28; 10 bases agree with TRBD2. Germline V lookup: CDR1 MDHEN, CDR2 SYDVKM. The CDR3 covers 14 residues. Trimming removed 5 bases from V and 4 bases from J; junction bases left unmatched: 4. CDR3 sequence reads: CASSPRLAGETQYF. CDR3 bases: TGTGCCAGCAGTCCGCGACTAGCGGGAGAGACCCAGTACTTC.